Listed below are T cell receptor beta chains from one sample, sequenced in a study of long-term antiretroviral therapy in people with HIV. Profiled with immunoSEQ multiplex PCR; TCRdb holds only in-frame clones, not every one. The sample has more than 15,000 clones; approximately 90% are singletons. The material sequenced was unsorted PBMCs, taken 0.6 years after starting antiretroviral therapy. The source is a woman between 40 and 50 years old with HIV. The CDR3 runs from the conserved cysteine through the conserved F or W. Each record gives: J gene, D gene, V gene, clone size, CDR3 DNA, CDR3 protein. The D gene is left open where the match is weak. Some rows mark clone size as missing; the rest say once, few, many or name a class of expanded clone.

j_call: TRBJ2-2; d_call: NA; v_call: TRBV7-2; clone_size: NA; cdr3_nt: TGTGCCAGCAGCCCGAGGGGGGGATACACCGGGGAGCTGTTTTTT; cdr3_aa: CASSPRGGYTGELFF
j_call: TRBJ1-6; d_call: TRBD1; v_call: TRBV7-6; clone_size: NA; cdr3_nt: TGTGCCAGCAGCTCGACAGGGCCTAATTCACCCCTCCACTTT; cdr3_aa: CASSSTGPNSPLHF
j_call: TRBJ2-7; d_call: NA; v_call: TRBV25-1; clone_size: few; cdr3_nt: TGTGCCAGCAGTGCTCGGGGCGCCTACGAGCAGTACTTC; cdr3_aa: CASSARGAYEQYF
j_call: TRBJ1-1; d_call: NA; v_call: TRBV29-1; clone_size: NA; cdr3_nt: TGCAGCGTTGAATCCCCCTCCCGGCCCACTGAAGCTTTCTTT; cdr3_aa: CSVESPSRPTEAFF
j_call: TRBJ2-6; d_call: NA; v_call: TRBV27; clone_size: NA; cdr3_nt: TGTGCCAGCAGAGACCAGGGTTCTGGGGCCAACGTCCTGACTTTC; cdr3_aa: CASRDQGSGANVLTF
j_call: TRBJ1-2; d_call: NA; v_call: TRBV5-4; clone_size: NA; cdr3_nt: TGTGCCAGCAGCTTCGGGGGAGGGGTTAACTATGGCTACACCTTC; cdr3_aa: CASSFGGGVNYGYTF
j_call: TRBJ2-5; d_call: NA; v_call: TRBV18; clone_size: NA; cdr3_nt: TGTGCCAGCTCACAAACCCTGTACCAAGAGACCCAGTACTTC; cdr3_aa: CASSQTLYQETQYF
j_call: TRBJ1-5; d_call: NA; v_call: TRBV2; clone_size: NA; cdr3_nt: TGTGCCAGCAGTCCCTTAGGGACCAATCAGCCCCAGCATTTT; cdr3_aa: CASSPLGTNQPQHF
j_call: TRBJ1-5; d_call: TRBD1; v_call: TRBV6-6; clone_size: NA; cdr3_nt: TGTGCCAGCAGCCAGGACAGGGGTCACCAGCCCCAGCATTTT; cdr3_aa: CASSQDRGHQPQHF
j_call: TRBJ2-5; d_call: TRBD1; v_call: TRBV5-1; clone_size: NA; cdr3_nt: TGCGCCAGCAGCCCAGGGACAGCCGGAGGGACCCAGTACTTC; cdr3_aa: CASSPGTAGGTQYF
j_call: TRBJ1-1; d_call: NA; v_call: TRBV7-9; clone_size: NA; cdr3_nt: TGTGCCAGCAGTTGGCCCCAGGGACGGAGAACTGAAGCTTTCTTT; cdr3_aa: CASSWPQGRRTEAFF
j_call: TRBJ2-3; d_call: NA; v_call: TRBV5-6; clone_size: NA; cdr3_nt: TGTGCCAGCAGCTTGCCAGGCACAGATACGCAGTATTTT; cdr3_aa: CASSLPGTDTQYF
j_call: TRBJ2-6; d_call: NA; v_call: TRBV13; clone_size: once; cdr3_nt: TGTGCCAGCAGCTTAGAGGGCAGTTTCTCTGGGGCCAACGTCCTGACTTTC; cdr3_aa: CASSLEGSFSGANVLTF
j_call: TRBJ1-6; d_call: TRBD1; v_call: TRBV5-8; clone_size: NA; cdr3_nt: TGTGCCAGCAGCTTGGTTGGGACAGGCAATTCACCCCTCCACTTT; cdr3_aa: CASSLVGTGNSPLHF
j_call: TRBJ1-2; d_call: NA; v_call: TRBV29-1; clone_size: NA; cdr3_nt: TGCAGCGTTGGGATTAACTATGGCTACACCTTC; cdr3_aa: CSVGINYGYTF
j_call: TRBJ1-4; d_call: TRBD1; v_call: TRBV30; clone_size: NA; cdr3_nt: TGTGCCTCTCCCCTTCCGGGACAGGGGACTGAAAAACTGTTTTTT; cdr3_aa: CASPLPGQGTEKLFF
j_call: TRBJ2-7; d_call: TRBD2; v_call: TRBV7-9; clone_size: NA; cdr3_nt: TGTGCCAGCAGCTCGAGGGTGGGGGGGGTCCTGGGCTACGAGCAGTACTTC; cdr3_aa: CASSSRVGGVLGYEQYF
j_call: TRBJ2-5; d_call: NA; v_call: TRBV7-7; clone_size: NA; cdr3_nt: TGTGCTAGCAGCTTATGGGCCGGGAACCAAGAGACCCAGTACTTC; cdr3_aa: CASSLWAGNQETQYF
j_call: TRBJ1-2; d_call: NA; v_call: TRBV30; clone_size: NA; cdr3_nt: TGTGCCTGGAAATACCGGGCCTATGGCTACACCTTC; cdr3_aa: CAWKYRAYGYTF
j_call: TRBJ2-1; d_call: NA; v_call: TRBV7-2; clone_size: once; cdr3_nt: TGTGCCAGCCGACCTAGGGGGGGGGATAACAATGAGCAGTTCTTC; cdr3_aa: CASRPRGGDNNEQFF
j_call: TRBJ1-4; d_call: NA; v_call: TRBV4-3; clone_size: NA; cdr3_nt: TGCGCCAGCAGCCAAGATTCGGGAAAACTGTTTTTT; cdr3_aa: CASSQDSGKLFF
j_call: TRBJ1-2; d_call: NA; v_call: TRBV19; clone_size: NA; cdr3_nt: TGTGCCAGTAGTCGCGAACCCGGACAGAGTCGGGGCTACACCTTC; cdr3_aa: CASSREPGQSRGYTF
j_call: TRBJ1-5; d_call: NA; v_call: TRBV5-1; clone_size: NA; cdr3_nt: TGCGCCAGCAGCCGGGACAGCAATCAGCCCCAGCATTTT; cdr3_aa: CASSRDSNQPQHF
j_call: TRBJ1-1; d_call: NA; v_call: TRBV29-1; clone_size: NA; cdr3_nt: TGCAGCGTTCTGGACAGGAACACTGAAGCTTTCTTT; cdr3_aa: CSVLDRNTEAFF
j_call: TRBJ1-1; d_call: NA; v_call: TRBV10-2; clone_size: NA; cdr3_nt: TGCGCCAGCAGTGAGTCGACGGCGGGACGGACAAACACTGAAGCTTTCTTT; cdr3_aa: CASSESTAGRTNTEAFF
j_call: TRBJ1-5; d_call: NA; v_call: TRBV30; clone_size: NA; cdr3_nt: TGTGCCTGGAGTCTGGTAGCGAGCAATCAGCCCCAGCATTTT; cdr3_aa: CAWSLVASNQPQHF
j_call: TRBJ1-4; d_call: NA; v_call: TRBV30; clone_size: few; cdr3_nt: TGTGCCTGGAGCGAAAAACTGTTTTTT; cdr3_aa: CAWSEKLFF
j_call: TRBJ1-1; d_call: TRBD1; v_call: TRBV5-1; clone_size: once; cdr3_nt: TGCGCCAGCAGCCCCCAGACCATAAGGGTGACAGGGGAAGAAGCTTTCTTT; cdr3_aa: CASSPQTIRVTGEEAFF
j_call: TRBJ1-6; d_call: NA; v_call: TRBV2; clone_size: NA; cdr3_nt: TGTGCCAGCAGTGAATCCGGGACCCCCTATAATTCACCCCTCCACTTT; cdr3_aa: CASSESGTPYNSPLHF
j_call: TRBJ2-2; d_call: NA; v_call: TRBV14; clone_size: NA; cdr3_nt: TGTGCCAGCAGCCAACCCCGTACGGGGGGCGCCGGGGAGCTGTTTTTT; cdr3_aa: CASSQPRTGGAGELFF